The T cell receptor (beta chain) under discussion was sequenced for a study of blood T cell repertoires in COVID-19. Per the germline V gene, CDR1 is LGHDT and CDR2 is YNNKEL (reference sequence). Unmatched junction bases numbered 4, after V lost 5 bases and J lost 1 base. The CDR3 is 15 residues long. The table came from immunoSEQ multiplex PCR; TCRdb's copy has only in-frame clones and leaves some out. The sample holds around 290,000 clones, more than 85% seen once. This receptor was taken from a man between 35 and 55 years old with acute or convalescent COVID-19. The sequencing sample was made of peripheral blood. J is TRBJ1-5 and V is TRBV3-1 (or the pseudogene TRBV3-2), with 8 bases that match TRBD1. For the CDR3, the DNA is TGTGCCAGCAGCGGCACAGGGGGAAGCAATCAGCCCCAGCATTTT. This gives the protein CASSGTGGSNQPQHF.